This TCR beta chain was documented in a study of vaccination and CD4 T cells after COVID-19. The overall study: Timing of post-vaccine sample collection was a median around 72 days after dose two, with a range of 14 to 241.

CD4+ T cells that had been cultured provided DNA sequenced with the Oncomine TCR Beta short-read assay. TCRdb processed the PCR reads anew with MiXCR; each CDR3 protein has one entry. Of about 15,000 distinct CDR3 sequences in the sample, 65% to 80% were seen once. The sample's treatment: roughly 11-day PBMC culture with coronavirus spike peptide pools or control peptides (ViraFEST assay). Germline V gives CDR1 SEHNR, CDR2 FQNEAQ (reference sequence). The V end was cut by 3 bases, the J end by 5 bases, with 1 base between. The CDR3 covers 10 residues. To note about this clonotype: Its cognate antigen is unknown.

Findings and caveats of the study: Spike mono-reactive clones accounted for 304 of the 307 vaccine-specific clones found in convalescent patients. The cohort comprised relatively few convalescent patients, and no early post-infection timepoints were analyzed.

The rearrangement uses TRBV7-9 and TRBJ2-5; D is unresolved. The receptor comes from a human donor who had recovered from COVID-19. Input material: CD4+ T cells from blood, cultured in vitro. CDR3 bases: TGTGCCAGCAGCTTTGAGACCCAGTACTTC. Amino acid sequence: CASSFETQYF.